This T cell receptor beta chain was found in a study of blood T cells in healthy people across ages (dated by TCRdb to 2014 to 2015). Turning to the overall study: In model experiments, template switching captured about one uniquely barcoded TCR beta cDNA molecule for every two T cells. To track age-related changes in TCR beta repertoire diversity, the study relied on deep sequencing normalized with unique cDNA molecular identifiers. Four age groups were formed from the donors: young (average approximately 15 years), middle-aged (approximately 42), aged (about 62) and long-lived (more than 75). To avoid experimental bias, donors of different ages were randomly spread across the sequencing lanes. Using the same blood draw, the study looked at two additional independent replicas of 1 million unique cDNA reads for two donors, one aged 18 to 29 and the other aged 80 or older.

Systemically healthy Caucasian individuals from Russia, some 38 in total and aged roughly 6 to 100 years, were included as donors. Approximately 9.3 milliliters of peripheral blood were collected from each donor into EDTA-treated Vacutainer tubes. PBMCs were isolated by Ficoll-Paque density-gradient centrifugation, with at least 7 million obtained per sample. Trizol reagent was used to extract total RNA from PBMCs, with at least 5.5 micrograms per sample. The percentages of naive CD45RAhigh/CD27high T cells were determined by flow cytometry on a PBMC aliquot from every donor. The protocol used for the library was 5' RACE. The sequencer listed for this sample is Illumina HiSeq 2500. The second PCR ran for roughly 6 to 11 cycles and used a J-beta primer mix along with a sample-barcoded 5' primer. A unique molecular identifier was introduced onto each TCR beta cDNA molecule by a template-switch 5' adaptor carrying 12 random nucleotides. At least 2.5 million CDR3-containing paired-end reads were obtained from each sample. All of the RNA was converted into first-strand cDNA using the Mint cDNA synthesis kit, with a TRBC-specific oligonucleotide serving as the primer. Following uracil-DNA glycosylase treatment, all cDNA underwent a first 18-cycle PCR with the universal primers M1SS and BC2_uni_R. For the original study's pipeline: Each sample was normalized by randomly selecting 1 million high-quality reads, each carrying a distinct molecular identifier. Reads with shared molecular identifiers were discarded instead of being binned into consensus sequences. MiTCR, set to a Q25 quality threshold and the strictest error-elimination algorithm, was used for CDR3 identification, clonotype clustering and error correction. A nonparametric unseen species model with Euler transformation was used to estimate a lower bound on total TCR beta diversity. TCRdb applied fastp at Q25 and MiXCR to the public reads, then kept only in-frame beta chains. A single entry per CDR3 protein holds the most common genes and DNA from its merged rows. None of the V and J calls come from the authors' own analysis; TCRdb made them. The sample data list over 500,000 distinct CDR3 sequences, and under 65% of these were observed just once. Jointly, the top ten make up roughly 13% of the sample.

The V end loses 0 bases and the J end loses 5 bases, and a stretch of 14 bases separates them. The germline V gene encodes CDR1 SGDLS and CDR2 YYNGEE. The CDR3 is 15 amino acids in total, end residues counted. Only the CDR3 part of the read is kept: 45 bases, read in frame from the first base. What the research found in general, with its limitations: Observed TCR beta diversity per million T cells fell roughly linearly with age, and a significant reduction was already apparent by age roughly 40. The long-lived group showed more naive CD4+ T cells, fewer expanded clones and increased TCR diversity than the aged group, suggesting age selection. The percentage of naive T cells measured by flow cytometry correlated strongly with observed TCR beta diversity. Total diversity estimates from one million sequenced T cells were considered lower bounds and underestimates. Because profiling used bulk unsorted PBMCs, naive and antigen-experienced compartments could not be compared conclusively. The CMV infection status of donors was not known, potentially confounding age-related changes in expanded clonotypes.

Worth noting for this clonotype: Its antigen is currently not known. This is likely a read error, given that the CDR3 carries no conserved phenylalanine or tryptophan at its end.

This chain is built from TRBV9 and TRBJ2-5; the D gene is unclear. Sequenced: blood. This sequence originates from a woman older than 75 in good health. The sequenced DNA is TGTGCCAGCAGCGTAGACGCCACACCGAAGGAGACCCAGTACTCC. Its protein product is CASSVDATPKETQYS.